This T cell receptor beta chain was retrieved from a study of type 1 regulatory T cells. Study in general: T-allo10 is a Tr1-enriched, alloantigen-specific CD4 T cell product made in vitro.

The CDR3 sequence is 15 residues long. The V gene's germline CDR1 is LGHNA and CDR2 YSLEER. V was pared by 0 bases and J by 4 bases, with 2 bases of the junction left unmatched. TCRdb re-called the reads through MiXCR, storing one row per CDR3 protein. The sample shows 80,000 to 100,000 distinct CDR3 sequences, about a third of them seen only once. This receptor was taken from a human donor in good health. Sequenced input: CD4+ T cells, either the whole sample or a sorted fraction (not recorded which). The chain combines TRBV4-3 with TRBJ2-2; TRBD1 aligns across 7 bases. For the CDR3, the DNA is TGCGCCAGCAGCCAAGAAGACAGGGTCACCGGGGAGCTGTTTTTT. As protein: CASSQEDRVTGELFF.